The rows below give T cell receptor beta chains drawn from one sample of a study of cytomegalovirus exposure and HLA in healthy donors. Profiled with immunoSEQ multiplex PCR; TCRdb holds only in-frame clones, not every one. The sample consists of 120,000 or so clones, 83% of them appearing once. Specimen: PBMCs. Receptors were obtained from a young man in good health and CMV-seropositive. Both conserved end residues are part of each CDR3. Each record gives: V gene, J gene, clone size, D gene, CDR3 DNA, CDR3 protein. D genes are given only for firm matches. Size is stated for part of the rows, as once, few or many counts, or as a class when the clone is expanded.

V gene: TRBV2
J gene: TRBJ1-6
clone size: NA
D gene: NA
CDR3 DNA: TGTGCCACCCAGGGCCCAACGGGCCTCCACTTT
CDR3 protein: CATQGPTGLHF

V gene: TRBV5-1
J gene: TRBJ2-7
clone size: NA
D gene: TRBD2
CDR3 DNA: TGCGCCAGCAGCTTAGGTAGCGGGGCCTACGAGCAGTACTTC
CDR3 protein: CASSLGSGAYEQYF

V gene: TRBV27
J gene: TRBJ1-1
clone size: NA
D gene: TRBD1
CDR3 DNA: TGTGCCAGCAGTTTACGGGGACAGGGGCAAGCTTTCTTT
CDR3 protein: CASSLRGQGQAFF

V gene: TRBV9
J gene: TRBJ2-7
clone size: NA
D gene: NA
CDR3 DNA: TGTGCCAGCAGCGTAGGAGTATCCTACGAGCAGTACTTC
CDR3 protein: CASSVGVSYEQYF

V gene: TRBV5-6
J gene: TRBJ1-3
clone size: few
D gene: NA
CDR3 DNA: TGTGCCAGCAGCTTGGGCGCTGGAAACACCATATATTTT
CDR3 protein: CASSLGAGNTIYF

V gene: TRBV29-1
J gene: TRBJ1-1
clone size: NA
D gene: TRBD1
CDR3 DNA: TGCAGCGTTGACCACGGACAGGGGAACACTGAAGCTTTCTTT
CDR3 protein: CSVDHGQGNTEAFF

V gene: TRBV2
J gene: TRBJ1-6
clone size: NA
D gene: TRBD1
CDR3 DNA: TGCGCCAGCAGGAAGGACAGGGGACTGTATAATTCACCCCTCCACTTT
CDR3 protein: CASRKDRGLYNSPLHF

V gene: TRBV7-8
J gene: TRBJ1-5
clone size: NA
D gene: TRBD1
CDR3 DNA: TGTGCCAGCAGCTTACGGCAGGGGGATCAGCCCCAGCATTTT
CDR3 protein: CASSLRQGDQPQHF

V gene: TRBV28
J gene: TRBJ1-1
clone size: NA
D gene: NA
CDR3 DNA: TGTGCCACCAAGACAGCGAACACTGAAGCTTTCTTT
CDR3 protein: CATKTANTEAFF

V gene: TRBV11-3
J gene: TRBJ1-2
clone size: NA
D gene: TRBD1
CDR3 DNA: TGTGCCAGCAGCTCCCGGACAGGGAGTGGCTACACCTTC
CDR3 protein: CASSSRTGSGYTF

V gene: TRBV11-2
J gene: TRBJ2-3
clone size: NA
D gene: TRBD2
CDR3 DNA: TGTGCCAGCAGCTTCTCTAGCGGGGGGGCAACAGATACGCAGTATTTT
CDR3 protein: CASSFSSGGATDTQYF

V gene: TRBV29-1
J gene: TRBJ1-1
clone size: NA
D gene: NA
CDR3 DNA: TGCAGCGTTGAAGGAGGCACTGAAGCTTTCTTT
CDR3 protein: CSVEGGTEAFF

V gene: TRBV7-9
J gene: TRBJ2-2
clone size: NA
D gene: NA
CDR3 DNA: TGTGCCAGCAGCTTAGCGCCAGGGCCCGGGGAGCTGTTTTTT
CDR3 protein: CASSLAPGPGELFF

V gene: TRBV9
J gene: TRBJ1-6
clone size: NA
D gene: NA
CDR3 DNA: TGTGCCAGCAGCGGCCCTGTCCTGGAGGACTCCTATAATTCACCCCTCCACTTT
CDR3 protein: CASSGPVLEDSYNSPLHF

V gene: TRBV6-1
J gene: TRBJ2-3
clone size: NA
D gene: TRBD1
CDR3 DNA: TGTGCCAGCAAAGGACAGGGGGCCTCAGATACGCAGTATTTT
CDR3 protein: CASKGQGASDTQYF

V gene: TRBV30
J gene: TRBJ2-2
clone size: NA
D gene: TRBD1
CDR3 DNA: TGTGCCTGGATGCTCGGACAGGGCGGGGCCGGGGAGCTGTTTTTT
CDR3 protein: CAWMLGQGGAGELFF

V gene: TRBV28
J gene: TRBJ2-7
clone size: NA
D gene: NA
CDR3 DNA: TGTGCCAGCAGTTTAGCCAGGGGTGATTCCTACGAGCAGTACTTC
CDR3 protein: CASSLARGDSYEQYF

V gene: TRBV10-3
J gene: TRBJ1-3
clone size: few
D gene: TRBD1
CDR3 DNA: TGTGCCATCAGACCGGGACAGCACTCTGGAAACACCATATATTTT
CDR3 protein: CAIRPGQHSGNTIYF

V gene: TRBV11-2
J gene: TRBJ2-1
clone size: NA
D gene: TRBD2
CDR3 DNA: TGTGCCAGCAGACCTAGCGGGGTTTACAATGAGCAGTTCTTC
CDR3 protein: CASRPSGVYNEQFF

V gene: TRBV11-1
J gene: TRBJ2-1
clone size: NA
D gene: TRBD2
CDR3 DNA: TGTGCCAGCAGCTTAGAGCGGGGGCCAGCTAATGAGCAGTTCTTC
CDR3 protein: CASSLERGPANEQFF

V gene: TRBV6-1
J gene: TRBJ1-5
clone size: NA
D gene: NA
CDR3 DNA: TGTGCCAGCAGTGCCGGACAGACGGGCAATCAGCCCCAGCATTTT
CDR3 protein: CASSAGQTGNQPQHF

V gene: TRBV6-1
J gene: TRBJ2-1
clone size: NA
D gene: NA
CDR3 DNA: TGTGCCAGCAGTGAGATGTGGGGGCCCGCGGGTGAGCAGTTCTTC
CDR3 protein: CASSEMWGPAGEQFF

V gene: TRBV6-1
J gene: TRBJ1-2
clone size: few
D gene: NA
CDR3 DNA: TGTGCCAGCCGTCCAGACGGAGACTACTATGGCTACACCTTC
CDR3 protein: CASRPDGDYYGYTF

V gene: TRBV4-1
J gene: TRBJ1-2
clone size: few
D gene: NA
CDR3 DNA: TGCGCCAGCAGTCCATTCGACAGCTATGGCTACACCTTC
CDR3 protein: CASSPFDSYGYTF

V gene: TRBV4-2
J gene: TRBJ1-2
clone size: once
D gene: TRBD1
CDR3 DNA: TGTGCCAGCAGCCAGGGGACAGGGGAAGTGAACTATGGCTACACCTTC
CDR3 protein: CASSQGTGEVNYGYTF

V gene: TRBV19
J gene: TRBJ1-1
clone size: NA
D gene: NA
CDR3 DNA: TGTGCCAGTAGTAAAGTGAGCGTGAACACTGAAGCTTTCTTT
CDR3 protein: CASSKVSVNTEAFF

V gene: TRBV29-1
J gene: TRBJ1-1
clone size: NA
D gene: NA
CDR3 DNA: TGCAGCGTTGGGGGGTGGGGGGAGACGTTTGGGAACACTGAAGCTTTCTTT
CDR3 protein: CSVGGWGETFGNTEAFF

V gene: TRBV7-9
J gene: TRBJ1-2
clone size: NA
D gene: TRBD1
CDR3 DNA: TGTGCCAGCAGCTTGACAGGGGATGGAGGCTACACCTTC
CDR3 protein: CASSLTGDGGYTF

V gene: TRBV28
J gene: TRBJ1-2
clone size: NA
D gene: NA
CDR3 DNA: TGTGCCAGCAGTTTAACGCTCGGGGGAAACTATGGCTACACCTTC
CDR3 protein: CASSLTLGGNYGYTF

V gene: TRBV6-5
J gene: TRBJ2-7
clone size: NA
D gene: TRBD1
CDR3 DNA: TGTGCCAGCAGGATGGGACAGGGATACGAGCAGTACTTC
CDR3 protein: CASRMGQGYEQYF

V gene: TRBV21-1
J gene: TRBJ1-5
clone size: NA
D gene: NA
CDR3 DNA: TGTGCCAGCAGCAAGGGGCAGCCTGCTATTCTTAGCAATCAGCCCCAGCATTTT
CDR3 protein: CASSKGQPAILSNQPQHF

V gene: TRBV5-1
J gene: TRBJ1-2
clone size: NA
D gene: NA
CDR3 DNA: TGCGCCAGCAGCTTCGGAGAAATTAACTATGGCTACACCTTC
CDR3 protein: CASSFGEINYGYTF

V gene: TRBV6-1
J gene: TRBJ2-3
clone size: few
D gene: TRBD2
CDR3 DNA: TGTGCCAGCAGTGAAACTAGCGGGGGGGCAGATACGCAGTATTTT
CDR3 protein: CASSETSGGADTQYF

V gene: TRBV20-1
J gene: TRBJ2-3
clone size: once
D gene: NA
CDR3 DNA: TGCAGTGCCCCCCCAGGCGATACGCAGTATTTT
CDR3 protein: CSAPPGDTQYF

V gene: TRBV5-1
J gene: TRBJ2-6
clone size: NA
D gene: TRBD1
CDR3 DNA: TGCGCCAGCAGCCCGAGGGGCGACAGGGTTGGGGCCAACGTCCTGACTTTC
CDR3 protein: CASSPRGDRVGANVLTF

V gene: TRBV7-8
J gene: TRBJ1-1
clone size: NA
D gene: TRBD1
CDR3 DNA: TGTGCCAGCAGCCTACCAACAGGGGTACAAGCTTTCTTT
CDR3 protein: CASSLPTGVQAFF